These 5 T cell receptor beta chains were all obtained from the same sample, sequenced in a study of blood T cell repertoires in COVID-19. Libraries were prepared by immunoSEQ multiplex PCR; TCRdb keeps only in-frame clonotypes and omits some of them. This table holds under 450,000 clones, around 87% found once. Specimen: PBMCs or T cells enriched from blood (not recorded which). The receptor source for this set is a man younger than 45 who had recovered from COVID-19.

In this sample, this clone turned up once. V is TRBV6-5 and J is TRBJ1-4, with TRBD1 as a possible D gene (5 bases). The V gene lost 8 bases and the J gene lost 0 bases, with 10 bases spanning the gap. Germline V gene sequence: CDR1 MNHEY, CDR2 SVGAGI. The CDR3 spans 14 residues. The CDR3 sequence: CASVAGATNEKLFF. CDR3 bases: TGTGCCAGCGTCGCGGGGGCAACTAATGAAAAACTGTTTTTT.

The CDR3 DNA reads TGTGCCAGCAGCCAAGTCAACATTCACACCTTC. Residues: CASSQVNIHTF. The genes are TRBV3-1 (or the pseudogene TRBV3-2) and TRBJ1-2; D remains unclear. Trimming took 1 base from V and 12 from J, leaving 9 bases between them. This CDR3 region has 11 residues. CDR1 is LGHDT, CDR2 YNNKEL, per germline (reference sequence).

The CDR3 reads CASSFAGPGELFF. The CDR3 DNA is TGTGCCAGCAGCTTTGCGGGCCCCGGGGAGCTGTTTTTT. The chain uses TRBV7-9 and TRBJ2-2; perhaps TRBD2 as D (5 bases). CDR1 and CDR2 from the germline V gene are SEHNR and FQNEAQ (reference sequence). The CDR3 loop spans 13 amino acids. The V and J ends lost 3 bases and 6 bases respectively, with 8 bases between them. Together with reference TRBV7-9 and TRBJ2-2, the CDR3 gives the full variable domain: DTGVSQNPRHKITKRGQNVTFRCDPISEHNRLYWYRQTLGQGPEFLTYFQNEAQLEKSRLLSDRFSAERPKGSFSTLEIQRTEQGDSAMYLCASSFAGPGELFFGEGSRLTVL.

This chain links TRBV4-1 with TRBJ2-7, with D maybe TRBD1 (5 bases). V was trimmed by 4 bases and J by 0 bases, leaving 16 bases between them. CDR3 size: 16 residues. CDR1 MGHRA and CDR2 YSYEKL come from the germline V gene. CDR3 amino acids: CASSPPVWGRSYEQYF. The CDR3 nucleotides are TGCGCCAGCAGCCCCCCCGTTTGGGGCCGCTCCTACGAGCAGTACTTC.

The chain uses TRBV7-3 and TRBJ1-3; D is possibly TRBD1 (6 bases). The V end was cut by 5 bases, the J end by 2 bases, with 13 bases between. The CDR3 totals 15 residues. Germline CDR1 is SGHTA and CDR2 is FQGTGA. CDR3 DNA sequence: TGTGCCAGCAGCGTATCCCAGGGGCCTGGAAACACCATATATTTT. Translation: CASSVSQGPGNTIYF.